Listed here are 10 T cell receptor beta chains from one sample, sequenced in a study of human T cells and chemical hapten exposure. As for time point: patch test 2, 6 weeks after DPC sensitization. Noted treatment: therapeutic diphenylcyclopropenone sensitization with weekly scalp DPC. TCRdb re-called the RACE reads with MiXCR, one entry per CDR3 protein. This table has fewer than 95,000 distinct CDR3 sequences, approximately 10% appearing once. The specimen was whole blood, collected in connection with sensitization to the hapten diphenylcyclopropenone (DPC). The origin of the receptors is a man aged 40-49 years with alopecia areata. Some clones in this sample may be carry-over from other donors' samples.

V and J are TRBV25-1 and TRBJ1-5; 7 nucleotides line up with TRBD1. Germline V lookup: CDR1 MGHDK, CDR2 SYGVNS. The CDR3 consists of 16 residues. V gave up 2 bases and J gave up 2 bases; unmatched junction bases: 6. This chain's CDR3 is CASSETGVMGNQPQHF. In nucleotides, the CDR3 is TGTGCCAGCAGTGAAACAGGGGTGATGGGCAATCAGCCCCAGCATTTT.

This clonotype has at least ten counts. The rearrangement uses TRBV6-5 and TRBJ1-6; the D is unclear. Germline CDR1 MNHEY, CDR2 SVGAGI. The ends were cut back, 6 bases at V and 10 bases at J, with 13 bases in the middle. This CDR3 has 13 residues. The CDR3 here is CASSRYLLSPLHF. The CDR3 region has the DNA TGTGCCAGCAGCCGATACCTTCTATCACCCCTCCACTTT.

Of note for this clonotype: Germline is not matched at one junction end, which may reflect a read error. V gene TRBV7-2 combines with J gene TRBJ2-2, with 12 bases aligning to TRBD2. The germline V gene encodes CDR1 SGHTA and CDR2 FQGNSA. This CDR3 has 15 amino acids. As DNA, the CDR3 is TGTGCCAGCATTCTAGCGGGAGGGCCGAGCGGGGTGCTGTTTTTT. Protein: CASILAGGPSGVLFF.

V gene TRBV7-3 combines with J gene TRBJ2-5; tentative D call: TRBD2 (6 bases). Germline V CDR1 and CDR2: SGHTA, FQGTGA. CDR3 length: 13 amino acids. V was pared by 4 bases and J by 5 bases, with 11 bases between. The CDR3 coding sequence is TGTGCCAGCAGCTCAGGCGGGGTTGAGACCCAGTACTTC. The encoded protein is CASSSGGVETQYF. Drawing the rest from reference TRBV7-3 and TRBJ2-5, the complete variable domain is GAGVSQTPSNKVTEKGKYVELRCDPISGHTALYWYRQSLGQGPEFLIYFQGTGAADDSGLPNDRFFAVRPEGSVSTLKIQRTERGDSAVYLCASSSGGVETQYFGPGTRLLVL.

This clonotype showed up just a few times. CDR3 nucleotides: TGTGCCAGCAGCCAAAACATGTTGGGGGAGCAGTACGTC. Its translation is CASSQNMLGEQYV. The chain has TRBV7-2 and TRBJ2-7; the D is unclear. With 5 bases removed from V and 7 bases from J, the gap between germline ends came to 15 bases. This CDR3 contains 13 residues. CDR1 is SGHTA and CDR2 is FQGNSA in the germline V gene.

This clonotype was recorded a few times. The chain couples TRBV30 to TRBJ1-5, with a tentative D call TRBD1 (6 bases). The CDR3 contains 14 residues. Per germline, CDR1 GTSNPN and CDR2 SVGIG (reference sequence). Trimming removed 1 base from V and 5 bases from J, with 12 bases in between. The CDR3 is CAWSGGQGYQPQHF. The CDR3 region has the DNA TGTGCCTGGAGTGGAGGGCAGGGGTATCAGCCCCAGCATTTT.

The chain combines TRBV24-1 with TRBJ2-4; D remains ambiguous. The ends were cut back, 2 bases at V and 7 bases at J, with 14 bases in the middle. Germline V lookup: CDR1 KGHDR, CDR2 SFDVKD. The CDR3 has 15 residues. CDR3 sequence: CATSDSQTTHNIQYF. The CDR3 DNA sequence: TGTGCCACCAGTGATTCCCAAACGACCCATAACATTCAGTACTTC.

This clonotype was observed a few times. CDR3 region: CASSFDSFNEQFF. CDR3 sequence (DNA): TGCGCCAGCAGCTTTGATAGCTTCAATGAGCAGTTCTTC. V usage is TRBV5-1 and J usage is TRBJ2-1; no reliable D call. Germline V lookup: CDR1 SGHRS, CDR2 YFSETQ. V lost 2 bases, J lost 6 bases, and 9 bases lay in between. The CDR3 covers 13 residues.

This sequence joins TRBV29-1 and TRBJ1-2; TRBD1 might be the D (5 bases). The CDR3 sequence is 15 residues long. V was trimmed by 3 bases and J by 2 bases, leaving 16 bases between them. Germline V gene lookup returns CDR1 SQVTM and CDR2 ANQGSEA. The CDR3 sequence: CSVDGNRDLNYGYTF. CDR3 bases: TGCAGCGTTGATGGGAATAGGGACCTAAACTATGGCTACACCTTC.

This sequence joins TRBV28 and TRBJ2-3; D unresolved. This CDR3 contains 13 residues. Germline V gene sequence: CDR1 MDHEN, CDR2 SYDVKM. V lost 6 bases, J lost 4 bases, and 11 bases lay in between. CDR3 DNA sequence: TGTGCCAGCAGGGCGACGGCCCCAGATACGCAGTATTTT. Translated, it gives CASRATAPDTQYF. The full variable domain, with the rest looked up from reference TRBV28 and TRBJ2-3, is DVKVTQSSRYLVKRTGEKVFLECVQDMDHENMFWYRQDPGLGLRLIYFSYDVKMKEKGDIPEGYSVSREKKERFSLILESASTNQTSMYLCASRATAPDTQYFGPGTRLTVL.